These 13 T cell receptor beta chains were all obtained from the same sample, sequenced in a study of vaccination and CD4 T cells after COVID-19. An Oncomine TCR Beta short-read assay was used to sequence the DNA from cultured CD4+ T cells. TCRdb used MiXCR to reprocess the PCR reads, holding one entry per CDR3 protein. The sample yields about 17,000 distinct CDR3 sequences, 45% to 65% seen once. Treatment defined: approximately 11-day PBMC culture with coronavirus spike peptide pools or control peptides (ViraFEST assay). These receptors are not linked to any known antigen. Input material: CD4+ T cells from blood, cultured in vitro. Receptors were obtained from a human donor who had recovered from COVID-19.

This clonotype was observed a handful of times. The chain links TRBV20-1 to TRBJ1-5; TRBD1 might be the D (6 bases). V was clipped by 0 bases and J by 10 bases, with 16 bases between them. The CDR3 consists of 14 residues. Germline V CDR1 and CDR2: DFQATT, SNEGSKA (reference sequence). The CDR3 spells CSARDRGVWDPQHF. CDR3 nucleotide sequence: TGCAGTGCTAGAGATAGGGGGGTATGGGATCCCCAGCATTTT.

J is TRBJ1-6 and V is TRBV20-1; the D gene is possibly TRBD1 (6 bases). The CDR3 is 15 amino acids. V was clipped by 4 bases and J by 2 bases, with 12 bases between them. Germline V gene lookup returns CDR1 DFQATT and CDR2 SNEGSKA (reference sequence). CDR3 amino acids: CSAKEGVPYNSPLHF. In DNA, the CDR3 is TGCAGTGCTAAAGAGGGGGTGCCCTATAATTCACCCCTCCACTTT.

This sequence joins TRBV20-1 and TRBJ2-2; 9 nucleotides match TRBD1. CDR1 and CDR2 from the germline V gene are DFQATT and SNEGSKA (reference sequence). There are 15 residues in the CDR3. The J segment lost 6 bases and the V segment lost 0 bases, leaving 5 bases of the junction unmatched. The CDR3 protein is CSARDWRQGAGELFF. For the CDR3, the DNA is TGCAGTGCTAGAGATTGGAGACAGGGGGCCGGGGAGCTGTTTTTT.

The rearrangement links TRBV20-1 to TRBJ2-2; D might be TRBD2 (6 bases). CDR1 is DFQATT and CDR2 is SNEGSKA in the germline V gene (reference sequence). This CDR3 spans 14 amino acids. Trimming left V 1 base short and J 4 bases short, with 10 bases between. In nucleotides, the CDR3 is TGCAGTGCTAGAGTCGGGACTGCCACCGGGGAGCTGTTTTTT. This translates into CSARVGTATGELFF.

The chain carries TRBV4-2 and TRBJ2-7; D is ambiguous. The CDR3 has 18 amino acids. V lost 5 bases and J lost 8, with 31 bases in between. Germline V lookup: CDR1 LGHNA, CDR2 YNFKEQ. DNA for the CDR3: TGTGCCAGCAGCTTCCGAGAGGTAACTACCACCTCCCCCAACAAGCAGTACTTC. It yields the protein CASSFREVTTTSPNKQYF.

This clonotype was observed a single time. The chain carries TRBV19 and TRBJ2-7; TRBD1 matches at 8 bases. The V segment lost 3 bases and the J segment 5 bases; nucleotides outside the gene matches: 6. CDR3 length: 14 residues. CDR1 LNHDA and CDR2 SQIVND come from the germline V gene (reference sequence). CDR3 in DNA: TGTGCCAGTAGTATTTCCAGGGGGCTGAACGAGCAGTACTTC. This sequence encodes CASSISRGLNEQYF.

The chain uses TRBV7-3 and TRBJ2-1, with 7 bases fitting TRBD2. The V gene end was trimmed by 1 base and the J gene end by 9 bases; junction bases not matched to a gene: 9. The CDR3 is 15 residues long. Germline-derived CDR1 and CDR2 are SGHTA and FQGTGA. CDR3 sequence: CASSLIVGTTSEQFF. The CDR3, as DNA: TGTGCCAGCAGCTTAATTGTCGGGACTACGAGTGAGCAGTTCTTC.

This chain joins TRBV11-2 and TRBJ1-1, with TRBD1 matching 9 bases. The CDR3 contains 13 residues. Per germline, CDR1 SGHAT and CDR2 FQNNGV. Trimming at V came to 5 bases and at J to 10 bases, leaving 8 bases not matched to a gene. CDR3 amino acids: CASSPTGGGSAFF. CDR3 DNA sequence: TGTGCCAGCAGCCCGACAGGGGGGGGGTCAGCTTTCTTT.

V usage is TRBV6-5 and J usage is TRBJ1-6; TRBD1 might be the D (6 bases). V dropped 2 bases and J dropped 8 bases, with 13 bases sitting between them. This CDR3 is built from 15 residues. Per the germline V gene, CDR1 is MNHEY and CDR2 is SVGAGI. DNA of the CDR3: TGTGCCAGCAGTTACGTTGGGGGGCGCGATTCACCCCTCCACTTT. Translation gives CASSYVGGRDSPLHF.

The chain recombines TRBV24-1 with TRBJ2-1, with D possibly TRBD2 on 6 matching bases. Per the germline V gene, CDR1 is KGHDR and CDR2 is SFDVKD. V lost 6 bases to trimming and J lost 7 bases, with 12 bases between them. The CDR3 length is 13 residues. The CDR3 nucleotides read TGTGCCACCAGTCCAAGACGGGGGAATGAGCAGTTCTTC. This codes for CATSPRRGNEQFF.

This clonotype was counted between two and nine times. The CDR3 spells CASSEPGFGNTIYF. DNA of the CDR3: TGTGCCAGCAGTGAACCGGGGTTCGGAAACACCATATATTTT. The chain combines TRBV6-1 with TRBJ1-3, with D unclear. Trimming shortened V by 2 bases and J by 4 bases, and 9 bases separated the two germline ends. Germline values: CDR1 MNHNS, CDR2 SASEGT. The CDR3 totals 14 residues.

This clonotype was found a few times. This chain joins TRBV6-1 and TRBJ1-1; 9 bases map to TRBD1. V was clipped by 2 bases and J by 1 base; unmatched bases: 2. From germline, CDR1 is MNHNS and CDR2 SASEGT. The CDR3 spans 15 residues. The CDR3 protein is CASSEKGQGNTEAFF. The CDR3, as DNA: TGTGCCAGCAGTGAAAAGGGACAGGGGAACACTGAAGCTTTCTTT.

This clonotype has a handful of counts. The chain joins TRBV20-1 to TRBJ2-1; D is ambiguous. Trimming took 0 bases from V and 8 from J, leaving 17 bases between them. CDR1 and CDR2 (germline): DFQATT, SNEGSKA (reference sequence). The CDR3 sequence is 15 residues long. Here the CDR3 reads CSARDAVGPGDEQFF. CDR3 nucleotide sequence: TGCAGTGCTAGAGATGCGGTAGGACCCGGCGATGAGCAGTTCTTC.